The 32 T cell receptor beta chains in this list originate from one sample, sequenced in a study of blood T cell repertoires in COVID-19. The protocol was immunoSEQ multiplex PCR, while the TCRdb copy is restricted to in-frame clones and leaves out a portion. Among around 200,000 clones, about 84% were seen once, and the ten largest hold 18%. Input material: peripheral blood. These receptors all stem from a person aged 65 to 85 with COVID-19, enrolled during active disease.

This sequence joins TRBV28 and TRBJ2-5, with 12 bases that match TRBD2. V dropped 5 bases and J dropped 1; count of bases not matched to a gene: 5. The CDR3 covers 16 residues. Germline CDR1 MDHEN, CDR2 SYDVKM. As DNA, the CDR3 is TGTGCCAGCAGTATTCCTAGCGGGGGGGGCCAAGAGACCCAGTACTTC. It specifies CASSIPSGGGQETQYF.

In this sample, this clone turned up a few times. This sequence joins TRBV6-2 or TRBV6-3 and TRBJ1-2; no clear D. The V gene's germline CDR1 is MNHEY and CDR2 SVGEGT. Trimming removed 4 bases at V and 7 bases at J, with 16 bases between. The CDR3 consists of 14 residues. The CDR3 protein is CASSSGGGVFGYTF. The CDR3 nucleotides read TGTGCCAGCAGTTCCGGAGGAGGAGTTTTTGGCTACACCTTC.

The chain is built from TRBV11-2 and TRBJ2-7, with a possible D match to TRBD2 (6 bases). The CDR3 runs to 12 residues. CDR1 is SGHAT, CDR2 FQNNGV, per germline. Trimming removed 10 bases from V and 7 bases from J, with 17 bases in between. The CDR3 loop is CATSQGGWEQYF. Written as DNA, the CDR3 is TGTGCCACCTCCCAAGGAGGGTGGGAGCAGTACTTC.

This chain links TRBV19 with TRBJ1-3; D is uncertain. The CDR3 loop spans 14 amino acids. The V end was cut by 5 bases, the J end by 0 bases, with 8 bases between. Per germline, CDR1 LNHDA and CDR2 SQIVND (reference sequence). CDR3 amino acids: CASSSQLSGNTIYF. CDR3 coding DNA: TGTGCCAGTAGTTCACAGCTCTCTGGAAACACCATATATTTT.

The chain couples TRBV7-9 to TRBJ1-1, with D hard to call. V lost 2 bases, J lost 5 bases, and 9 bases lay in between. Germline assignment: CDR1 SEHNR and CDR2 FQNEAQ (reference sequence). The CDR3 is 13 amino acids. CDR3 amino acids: CASSLHTETEAFF. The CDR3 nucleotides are TGTGCCAGCAGCTTACATACCGAGACTGAAGCTTTCTTT.

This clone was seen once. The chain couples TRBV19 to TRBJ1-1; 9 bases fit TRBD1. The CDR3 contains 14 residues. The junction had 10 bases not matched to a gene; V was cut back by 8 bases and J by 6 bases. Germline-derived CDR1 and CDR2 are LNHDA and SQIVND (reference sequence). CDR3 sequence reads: CASRTGGWFAEAFF. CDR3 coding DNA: TGTGCCAGTCGTACAGGGGGCTGGTTCGCTGAAGCTTTCTTT.

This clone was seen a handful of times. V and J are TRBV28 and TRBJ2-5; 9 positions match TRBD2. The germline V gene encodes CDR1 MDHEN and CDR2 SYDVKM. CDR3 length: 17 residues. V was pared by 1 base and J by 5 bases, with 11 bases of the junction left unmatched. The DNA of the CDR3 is TGTGCCAGCAGTTTATTGGGTTTAGCGGGAGTAGGGGAGACCCAGTACTTC. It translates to CASSLLGLAGVGETQYF.

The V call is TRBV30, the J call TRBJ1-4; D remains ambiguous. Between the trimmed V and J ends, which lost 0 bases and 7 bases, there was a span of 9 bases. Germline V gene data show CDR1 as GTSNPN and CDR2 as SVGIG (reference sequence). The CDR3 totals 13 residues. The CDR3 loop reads CAWSVNLSEKLFF. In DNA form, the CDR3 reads TGTGCCTGGAGTGTTAACTTATCTGAAAAACTGTTTTTT.

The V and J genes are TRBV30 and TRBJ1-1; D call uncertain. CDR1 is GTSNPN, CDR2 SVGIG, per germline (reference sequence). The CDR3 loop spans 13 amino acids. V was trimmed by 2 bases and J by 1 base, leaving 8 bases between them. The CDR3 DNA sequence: TGTGCCTGGAGTTTTTCCCAGAACACTGAAGCTTTCTTT. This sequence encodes CAWSFSQNTEAFF. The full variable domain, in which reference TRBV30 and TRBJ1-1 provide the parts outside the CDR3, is SQTIHQWPATLVQPVGSPLSLECTVEGTSNPNLYWYRQAAGRGLQLLFYSVGIGQISSEVPQNLSASRPQDRQFILSSKKLLLSDSGFYLCAWSFSQNTEAFFGQGTRLTVV.

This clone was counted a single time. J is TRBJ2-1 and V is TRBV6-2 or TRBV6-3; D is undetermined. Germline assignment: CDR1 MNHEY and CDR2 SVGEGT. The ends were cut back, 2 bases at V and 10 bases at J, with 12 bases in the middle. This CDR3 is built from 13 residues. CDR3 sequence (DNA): TGTGCCAGCAGTTACGAAGCCCCTCGGGAGCAGTTCTTC. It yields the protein CASSYEAPREQFF.

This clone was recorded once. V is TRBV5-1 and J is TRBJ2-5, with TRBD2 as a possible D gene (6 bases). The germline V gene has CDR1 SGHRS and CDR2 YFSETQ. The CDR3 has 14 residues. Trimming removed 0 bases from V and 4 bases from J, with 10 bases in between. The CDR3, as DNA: TGCGCCAGCAGCTTGGCCCACGGGGGAGAGACCCAGTACTTC. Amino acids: CASSLAHGGETQYF.

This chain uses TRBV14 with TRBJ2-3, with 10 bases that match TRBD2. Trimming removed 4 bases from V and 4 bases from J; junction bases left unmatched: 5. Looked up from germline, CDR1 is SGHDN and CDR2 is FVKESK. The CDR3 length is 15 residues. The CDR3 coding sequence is TGTGCCAGCAGCCCACTAGCGGGGAGGGCAGATACGCAGTATTTT. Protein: CASSPLAGRADTQYF. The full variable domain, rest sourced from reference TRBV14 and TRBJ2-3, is EAGVTQFPSHSVIEKGQTVTLRCDPISGHDNLYWYRRVMGKEIKFLLHFVKESKQDESGMPNNRFLAERTGGTYSTLKVQPAELEDSGVYFCASSPLAGRADTQYFGPGTRLTVL.

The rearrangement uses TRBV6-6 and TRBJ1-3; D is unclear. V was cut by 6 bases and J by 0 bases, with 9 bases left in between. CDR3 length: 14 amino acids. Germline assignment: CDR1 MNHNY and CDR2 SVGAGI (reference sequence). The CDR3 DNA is TGTGCCAGCAGAACCGAGAGCTCTGGAAACACCATATATTTT. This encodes CASRTESSGNTIYF.

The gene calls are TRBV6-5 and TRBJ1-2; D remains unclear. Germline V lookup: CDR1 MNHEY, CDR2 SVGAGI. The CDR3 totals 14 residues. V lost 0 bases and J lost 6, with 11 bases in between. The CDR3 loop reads CASSYSRDNDGYTF. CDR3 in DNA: TGTGCCAGCAGTTACTCGAGAGACAATGATGGCTACACCTTC.

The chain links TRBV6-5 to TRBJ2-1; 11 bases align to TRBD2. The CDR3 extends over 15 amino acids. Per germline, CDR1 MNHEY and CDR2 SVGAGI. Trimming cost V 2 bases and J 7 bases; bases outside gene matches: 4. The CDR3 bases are TGTGCCAGCAGTTACGCCGCTAGCGGGAGGAATGAGCAGTTCTTC. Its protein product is CASSYAASGRNEQFF.

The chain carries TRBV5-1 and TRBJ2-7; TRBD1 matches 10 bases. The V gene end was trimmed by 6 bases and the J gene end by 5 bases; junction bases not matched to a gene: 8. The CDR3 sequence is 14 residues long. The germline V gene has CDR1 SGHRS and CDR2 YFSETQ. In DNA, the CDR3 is TGCGCCAGCACCTCCGGACAGGGGGACGACGAGCAGTACTTC. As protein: CASTSGQGDDEQYF.

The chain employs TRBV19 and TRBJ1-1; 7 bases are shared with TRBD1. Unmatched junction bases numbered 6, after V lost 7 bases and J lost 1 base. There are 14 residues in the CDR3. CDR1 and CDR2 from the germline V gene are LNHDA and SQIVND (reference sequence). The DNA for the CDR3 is TGTGCCAGTATCAACAGGGGTGGGAACACTGAAGCTTTCTTT. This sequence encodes CASINRGGNTEAFF.

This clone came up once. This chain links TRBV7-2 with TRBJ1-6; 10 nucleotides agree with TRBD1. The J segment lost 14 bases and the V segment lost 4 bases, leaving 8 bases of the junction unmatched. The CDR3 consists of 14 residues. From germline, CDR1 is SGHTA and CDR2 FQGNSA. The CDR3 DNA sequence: TGTGCCAGCAGCTCGGGACAGGGGATTGGGTCCCTCCACTTT. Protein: CASSSGQGIGSLHF.

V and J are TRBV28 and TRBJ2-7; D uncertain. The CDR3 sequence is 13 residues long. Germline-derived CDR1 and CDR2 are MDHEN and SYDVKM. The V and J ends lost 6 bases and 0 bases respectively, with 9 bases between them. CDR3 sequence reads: CASSPPSSYEQYF. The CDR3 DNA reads TGTGCCAGCAGCCCCCCTAGCTCCTACGAGCAGTACTTC.

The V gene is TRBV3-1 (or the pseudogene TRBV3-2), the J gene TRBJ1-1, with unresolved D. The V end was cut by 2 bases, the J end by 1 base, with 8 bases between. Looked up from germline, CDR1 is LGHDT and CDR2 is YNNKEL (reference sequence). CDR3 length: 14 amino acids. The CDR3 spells CASSQRGSNTEAFF. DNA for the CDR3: TGTGCCAGCAGCCAACGAGGATCGAACACTGAAGCTTTCTTT.

The CDR3 DNA reads as TGTGCCAGCAGTCCAGAAGGACTAGCGGGTCACACAGATACGCAGTATTTT. Its protein is CASSPEGLAGHTDTQYF. The chain joins TRBV28 to TRBJ2-3; 11 nucleotides line up with TRBD2. Germline CDR1 and CDR2: MDHEN and SYDVKM. The CDR3 loop spans 17 amino acids. V dropped 5 bases and J dropped 2; count of bases not matched to a gene: 9.

CDR3 DNA: TGTGCCAGCAGCGTGGGACAGGCGAGCTCCTACGAGCAGTACTTC. As protein: CASSVGQASSYEQYF. This sequence joins TRBV9 and TRBJ2-7; 8 nucleotides align to TRBD1. V was clipped by 2 bases and J by 0 bases; unmatched bases: 4. Germline-derived CDR1 and CDR2 are SGDLS and YYNGEE. This CDR3 is 15 amino acids long.

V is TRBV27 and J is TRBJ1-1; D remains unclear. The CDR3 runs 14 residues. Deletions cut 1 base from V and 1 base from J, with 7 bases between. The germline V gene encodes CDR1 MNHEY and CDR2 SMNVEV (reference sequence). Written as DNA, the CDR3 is TGTGCCAGCAGTTTATTCAGTTCGAACACTGAAGCTTTCTTT. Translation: CASSLFSSNTEAFF.

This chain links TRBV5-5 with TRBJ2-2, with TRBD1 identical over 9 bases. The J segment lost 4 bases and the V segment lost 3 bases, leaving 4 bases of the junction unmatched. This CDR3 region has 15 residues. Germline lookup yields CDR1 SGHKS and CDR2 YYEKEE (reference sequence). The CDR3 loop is CASSWGTGPTGELFF. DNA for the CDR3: TGTGCCAGCAGCTGGGGGACAGGGCCCACCGGGGAGCTGTTTTTT.

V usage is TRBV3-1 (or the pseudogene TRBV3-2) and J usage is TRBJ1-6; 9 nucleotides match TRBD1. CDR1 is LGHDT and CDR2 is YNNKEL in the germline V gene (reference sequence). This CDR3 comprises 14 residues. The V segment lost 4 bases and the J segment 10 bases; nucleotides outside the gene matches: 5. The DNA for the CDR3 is TGTGCCAGCAGCCTGGGACAGGGAGGCTCACCCCTCCACTTT. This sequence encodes CASSLGQGGSPLHF.

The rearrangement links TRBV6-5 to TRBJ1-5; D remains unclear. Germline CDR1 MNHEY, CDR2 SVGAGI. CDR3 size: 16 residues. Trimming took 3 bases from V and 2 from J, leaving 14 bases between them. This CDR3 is CASSYFTEIGNQPQHF. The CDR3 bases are TGTGCCAGCAGTTATTTTACAGAAATTGGCAATCAGCCCCAGCATTTT.

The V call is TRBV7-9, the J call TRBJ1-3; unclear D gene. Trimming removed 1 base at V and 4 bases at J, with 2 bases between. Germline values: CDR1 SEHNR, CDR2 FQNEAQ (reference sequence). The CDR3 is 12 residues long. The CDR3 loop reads CASSLVGNTIYF. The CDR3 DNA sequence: TGTGCCAGCAGCTTAGTAGGAAACACCATATATTTT.

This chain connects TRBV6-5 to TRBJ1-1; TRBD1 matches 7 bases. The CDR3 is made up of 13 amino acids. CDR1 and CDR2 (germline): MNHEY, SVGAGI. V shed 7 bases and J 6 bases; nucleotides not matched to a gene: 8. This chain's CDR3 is CASTPIGQAEAFF. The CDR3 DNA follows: TGTGCCAGCACCCCCATCGGACAGGCTGAAGCTTTCTTT.

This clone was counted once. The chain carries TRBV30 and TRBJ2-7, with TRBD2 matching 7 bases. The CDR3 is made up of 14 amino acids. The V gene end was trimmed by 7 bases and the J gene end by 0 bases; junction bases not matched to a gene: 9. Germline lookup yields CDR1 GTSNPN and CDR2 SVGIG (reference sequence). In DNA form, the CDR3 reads TGTGCCTTCAAAGCGGGAATTCTCTCCTACGAGCAGTACTTC. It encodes CAFKAGILSYEQYF.

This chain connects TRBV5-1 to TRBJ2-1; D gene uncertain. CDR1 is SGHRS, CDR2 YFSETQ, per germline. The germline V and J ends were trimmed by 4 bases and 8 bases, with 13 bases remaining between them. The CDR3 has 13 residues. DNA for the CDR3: TGCGCCAGCAGCCAACTGGGTCGGGATGAGCAGTTCTTC. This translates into CASSQLGRDEQFF.

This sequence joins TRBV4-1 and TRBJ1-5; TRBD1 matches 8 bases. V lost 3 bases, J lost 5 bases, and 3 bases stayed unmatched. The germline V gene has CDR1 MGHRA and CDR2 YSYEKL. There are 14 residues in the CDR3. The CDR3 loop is CASSHPDRDQPQHF. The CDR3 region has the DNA TGCGCCAGCAGCCACCCGGACAGGGATCAGCCCCAGCATTTT.

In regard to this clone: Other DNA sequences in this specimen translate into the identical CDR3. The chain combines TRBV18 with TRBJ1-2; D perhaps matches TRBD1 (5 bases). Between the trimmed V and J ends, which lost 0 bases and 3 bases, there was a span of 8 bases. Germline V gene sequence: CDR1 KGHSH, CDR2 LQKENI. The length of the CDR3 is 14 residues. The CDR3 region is CASSPPTGDYGYTF. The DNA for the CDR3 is TGTGCCAGCTCACCACCAACAGGAGACTATGGCTACACCTTC.